This T cell receptor beta chain was profiled in a study of cytomegalovirus exposure and HLA in healthy donors. This CDR3 contains 15 residues. Looked up from germline, CDR1 is SGHAT and CDR2 is FQDESV (reference sequence). V gave up 4 bases and J gave up 2 bases; unmatched junction bases: 8. Libraries were prepared by immunoSEQ multiplex PCR; TCRdb keeps only in-frame clonotypes and omits some of them. This sample yields 150,000 to 200,000 clones, of which just under 90% are seen a single time; around 4.4% belongs to the top ten. Material: PBMCs. The source is a man aged 18-30 years in good health and CMV-seropositive. The chain combines TRBV11-1 with TRBJ2-7; 7 nucleotides align to TRBD1. CDR3 amino acids: CASSSRTGVTYEQYF. CDR3 DNA sequence: TGTGCCAGCAGCTCCCGGACAGGAGTGACCTACGAGCAGTACTTC.